A single sample gave rise to the 17 T cell receptor beta chains below, sequenced in a study of early T cells in non-severe SARS-CoV-2 infection. TCRdb processed the 5' RACE reads anew with MiXCR; each CDR3 protein has one entry. The table has 30,000 to 35,000 distinct CDR3 sequences, around 7% seen once; the top ten hold under 5%. Sequenced input: whole blood. The receptors shown here come from an adult who was a healthcare worker with PCR-confirmed SARS-CoV-2 infection or an uninfected control (not recorded which).

This clonotype was observed a few times. The genes are TRBV28 and TRBJ2-1; 8 bases match TRBD2. CDR3 length equals 15 residues. Trimming cost V 3 bases and J 7 bases; bases outside gene matches: 8. Per the germline V gene, CDR1 is MDHEN and CDR2 is SYDVKM. CDR3 coding DNA: TGTGCCAGCAGTTTTTGGCGGGAGGCCCGGAATGAGCAGTTCTTC. The encoded protein is CASSFWREARNEQFF.

This clonotype was picked up a small number of times. The chain couples TRBV14 to TRBJ2-1; D is perhaps TRBD2 (6 bases). Deletions cut 0 bases from V and 2 bases from J, with 8 bases between. The CDR3 sequence is 15 residues long. The germline gives CDR1 SGHDN, CDR2 FVKESK. For the CDR3, the DNA is TGTGCCAGCAGCCAAGAACGGACTACCTACAATGAGCAGTTCTTC. It codes for CASSQERTTYNEQFF.

At least ten counts were recorded for this clonotype. The chain carries TRBV18 and TRBJ2-4, with D uncertain. The CDR3 extends over 15 amino acids. Trimming removed 6 bases from V and 0 bases from J, with 12 bases in between. The germline V gene encodes CDR1 KGHSH and CDR2 LQKENI. CDR3 in amino acids: CASSPEFIAKNIQYF. CDR3 sequence (DNA): TGTGCCAGCTCTCCGGAATTCATAGCCAAAAACATTCAGTACTTC.

V gene TRBV18 combines with J gene TRBJ2-2; D remains ambiguous. V shed 2 bases and J shed 7 bases, with 17 bases lying between them. Germline V lookup: CDR1 KGHSH, CDR2 LQKENI. This CDR3 contains 16 residues. CDR3 residues: CASSPSGEVLFGELFF. The DNA of the CDR3 is TGTGCCAGCTCACCATCGGGCGAGGTCCTCTTCGGGGAGCTGTTTTTT.

The table lists this clonotype with a few counts. The J gene is TRBJ2-1, the V gene TRBV29-1; D is possibly TRBD1 or TRBD2 (6 bases each). CDR3 length: 13 residues. Per germline, CDR1 SQVTM and CDR2 ANQGSEA. Deletions cut 8 bases from V and 5 bases from J, with 16 bases between. This chain's CDR3 is CSSGGQRDNEQFF. The CDR3 DNA sequence: TGCAGCTCCGGGGGCCAGCGGGACAATGAGCAGTTCTTC.

The sample holds many counts of this clonotype. This sequence joins TRBV20-1 and TRBJ2-3, with D perhaps matching TRBD1 or TRBD2 (5 bases each). V lost 3 bases to trimming and J lost 4 bases, with 17 bases between them. Per germline, CDR1 DFQATT and CDR2 SNEGSKA (reference sequence). There are 15 residues in the CDR3. CDR3 sequence: CSASRRDAAPDTQYF. CDR3 bases: TGCAGTGCTAGCCGCCGGGACGCGGCCCCAGATACGCAGTATTTT.

In this sample, this clonotype turned up many times. The chain carries TRBV24-1 and TRBJ1-2; 7 nucleotides align to TRBD1. Germline-derived CDR1 and CDR2 are KGHDR and SFDVKD. This CDR3 contains 13 residues. With 8 bases clipped from V and 8 bases from J, the junction kept 10 bases outside the gene matches. The CDR3: CATKDRSLGGYTF. The CDR3 DNA follows: TGTGCCACCAAGGACAGGAGCCTAGGAGGCTACACCTTC.

Ten or more counts support this clonotype. The rearrangement links TRBV12-3 or TRBV12-4 to TRBJ2-7; a weak D match, TRBD2 (5 bases). Trimming took 6 bases from V and 3 from J, leaving 12 bases between them. CDR3 length: 13 amino acids. CDR3 residues: CASSPARDYEQYF. In nucleotides, the CDR3 is TGTGCCAGCAGCCCCGCGAGGGACTACGAGCAGTACTTC.

This clonotype was seen only a few times. The chain employs TRBV4-1 and TRBJ2-2; 8 bases fit TRBD2. Germline lookup yields CDR1 MGHRA and CDR2 YSYEKL. J was trimmed by 5 bases and V by 4 bases; bases with no gene match: 6. CDR3 length: 15 residues. The CDR3: CASSPTGGATGELFF. Here the CDR3 DNA reads TGCGCCAGCAGCCCAACCGGGGGGGCGACCGGGGAGCTGTTTTTT.

This clonotype came up many times. The chain has TRBV11-2 and TRBJ2-7, with 7 positions matching TRBD1. The germline gives CDR1 SGHAT, CDR2 FQNNGV. There are 15 residues in the CDR3. Trimming removed 5 bases from V and 5 bases from J; junction bases left unmatched: 12. The DNA for the CDR3 is TGTGCCAGCAGCCTGGGACAGCGGCCAGGGGACGAGCAGTACTTC. Encoded protein: CASSLGQRPGDEQYF.

This sequence joins TRBV19 and TRBJ2-3, with a possible D match to TRBD2 (5 bases). The V gene lost 7 bases and the J gene lost 6 bases, with 23 bases spanning the gap. Germline CDR1 and CDR2: LNHDA and SQIVND (reference sequence). The CDR3 runs 16 residues. As DNA, the CDR3 is TGTGCCAGTACCACGACTACCCTAGCCGGTGGGGATACGCAGTATTTT. Its translation: CASTTTTLAGGDTQYF.

This clonotype occurred many times. The chain is built from TRBV11-2 and TRBJ2-7; the D gene is possibly TRBD2 (6 bases). The CDR3 consists of 17 residues. V was clipped by 2 bases and J by 3 bases, with 20 bases between them. CDR1 is SGHAT and CDR2 is FQNNGV in the germline V gene. CDR3 amino acids: CASSLSSPGLAFYEQYF. The DNA for the CDR3 is TGTGCCAGCAGCTTAAGTTCTCCGGGACTCGCTTTCTACGAGCAGTACTTC.

The sample holds many counts of this clonotype. The V gene is TRBV2, the J gene TRBJ1-2; D uncertain. This CDR3 region has 14 residues. Germline CDR1 SNHLY, CDR2 FYNNEI. V gave up 3 bases and J gave up 0 bases, with 8 bases separating them. CDR3 loop: CASSDQQANYGYTF. CDR3 bases: TGTGCCAGCAGTGACCAACAAGCTAACTATGGCTACACCTTC.

The chain combines TRBV24-1 with TRBJ2-1, with 12 bases matching TRBD1. The CDR3 runs to 17 residues. Germline CDR1 reads KGHDR; CDR2 reads SFDVKD. V gave up 3 bases and J gave up 2 bases; unmatched junction bases: 4. CDR3 protein: CATSDGTGGVAYNEQFF. The CDR3 nucleotides read TGTGCCACCAGTGATGGGACAGGGGGCGTCGCCTACAATGAGCAGTTCTTC.

This clonotype has more than one count but fewer than ten. The chain uses TRBV29-1 and TRBJ1-1; D is undetermined. The CDR3 runs 12 residues. The germline V and J ends were trimmed by 6 bases and 11 bases, with 19 bases remaining between them. Germline CDR1 is SQVTM and CDR2 is ANQGSEA. The CDR3: CSVSPGGLVAFF. The CDR3 coding sequence is TGCAGCGTCTCCCCCGGAGGGCTGGTGGCTTTCTTT.

V usage is TRBV5-5 and J usage is TRBJ1-6; the D gene is possibly TRBD1 (6 bases). Germline loops: CDR1 SGHKS, CDR2 YYEKEE (reference sequence). The CDR3 is 15 amino acids. V was trimmed by 4 bases and J by 9 bases, leaving 17 bases between them. The CDR3 nucleotides read TGTGCCAGCAGCCTGACGGTGACAGGAGGTTCACCCCTCCACTTT. Translated, it gives CASSLTVTGGSPLHF.

This clonotype was detected many times. This chain uses TRBV10-2 with TRBJ1-4; 8 nucleotides match TRBD1. Germline V gene data show CDR1 as WSHSY and CDR2 as SAAADI. Losses at the gene ends were 8 bases for V and 0 bases for J; bases not matched to a gene: 11. This CDR3 has 17 amino acids. The CDR3: CASGQGLLVATNEKLFF. The CDR3, as DNA: TGCGCCAGCGGACAGGGCTTACTAGTTGCAACTAATGAAAAACTGTTTTTT.